This TCR beta chain was sequenced for a study of response to subunit inactivated influenza vaccine. TCRdb re-called the RT-PCR reads with MiXCR, one entry per CDR3 protein. The sample holds about 540,000 distinct CDR3 sequences; under 30% are singletons and the top ten take approximately 3%. The CDR3 is made up of 17 amino acids. From germline, CDR1 is LNHNV and CDR2 YYDKDF (reference sequence). V was clipped by 0 bases and J by 9 bases; unmatched bases: 10. These data also formed part of another study, on T cells expressing NK-cell markers. That paper states: 5'RACE template switching with UMIs produced the TCR beta cDNA. Underlying the TCR beta repertoires were sorted CD3+CD56+NKG2C+, CD3+CD56+NKG2C- and CD3+CD56-NKG2C+ T cells.

The sample was CD4+ T cells sorted from PBMCs, taken 12 days after vaccination. The rearrangement uses TRBV15 and TRBJ2-1; 11 bases agree with TRBD2. The TCR sequence derives from a man aged 50-59 years who received an inactivated influenza vaccine. The CDR3 DNA reads TGTGCCACCAGCAGAGATTTTGGTAGCGGGGGGGCCAGTGAGCAGTTCTTC. Its translation: CATSRDFGSGGASEQFF.